This T cell receptor beta chain stems from a study of cytomegalovirus exposure and HLA in healthy donors. Overall study: A later analysis reported the same platform for the 90 to 150 validation repertoires and the 650 to 750 first-cohort repertoires. Study results and limitations: In vitro data verified a few CMV-associated chains as specific for CMV antigens. Rare TCR sequences predominated, though certain public TCRs were found in many donors.

In regard to this clone: Its target is not known.

Sequencing was performed with immunoSEQ multiplex PCR; in TCRdb, only in-frame clones are kept and a portion is missing. The table records roughly 140,000 clones, about 89% of them present only once. Material for sequencing was PBMCs. The sequence was collected from a woman between 18 and 29 years old in good health and CMV-seropositive.

CDR3 DNA sequence: TGTGCCAGCACCCATCAGGGGCTAGCCAAAAACATTCAGTACTTC. This sequence encodes CASTHQGLAKNIQYF. The genes are TRBV6-6 and TRBJ2-4; the D gene is possibly TRBD1 (6 bases). The germline gives CDR1 MNHNY, CDR2 SVGAGI (reference sequence). The CDR3 runs 15 residues. The germline V and J ends were trimmed by 7 bases and 0 bases, with 13 bases remaining between them.